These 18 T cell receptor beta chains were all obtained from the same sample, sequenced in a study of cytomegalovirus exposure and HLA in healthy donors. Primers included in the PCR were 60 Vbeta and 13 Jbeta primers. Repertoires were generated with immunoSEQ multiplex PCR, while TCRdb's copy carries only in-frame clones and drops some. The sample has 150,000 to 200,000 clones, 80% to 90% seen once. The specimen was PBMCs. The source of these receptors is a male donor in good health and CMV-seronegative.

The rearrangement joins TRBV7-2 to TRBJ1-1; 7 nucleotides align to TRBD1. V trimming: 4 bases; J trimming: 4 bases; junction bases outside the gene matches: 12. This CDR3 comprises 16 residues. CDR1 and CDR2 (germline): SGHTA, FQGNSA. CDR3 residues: CASSSTTGAPGTEAFF. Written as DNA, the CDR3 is TGTGCCAGCAGCTCGACAACAGGGGCCCCGGGCACTGAAGCTTTCTTT.

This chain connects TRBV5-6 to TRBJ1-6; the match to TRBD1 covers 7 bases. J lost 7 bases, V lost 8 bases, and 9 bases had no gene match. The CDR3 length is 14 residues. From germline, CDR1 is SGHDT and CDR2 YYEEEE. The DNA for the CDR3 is TGTGCCAGTAAACAGGGGCCCGTGAATTCACCCCTCCACTTT. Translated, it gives CASKQGPVNSPLHF. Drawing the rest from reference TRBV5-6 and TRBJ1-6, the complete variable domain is DAGVTQSPTHLIKTRGQQVTLRCSPKSGHDTVSWYQQALGQGPQFIFQYYEEEERQRGNFPDRFSGHQFPNYSSELNVNALLLGDSALYLCASKQGPVNSPLHFGNGTRLTVT.

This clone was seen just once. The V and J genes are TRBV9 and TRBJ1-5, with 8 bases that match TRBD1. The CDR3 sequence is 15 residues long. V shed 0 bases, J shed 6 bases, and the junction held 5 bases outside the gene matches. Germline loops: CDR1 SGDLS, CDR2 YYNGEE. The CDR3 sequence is CASSVGAGGLQPQHF. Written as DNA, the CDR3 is TGTGCCAGCAGCGTAGGGGCAGGGGGCCTTCAGCCCCAGCATTTT.

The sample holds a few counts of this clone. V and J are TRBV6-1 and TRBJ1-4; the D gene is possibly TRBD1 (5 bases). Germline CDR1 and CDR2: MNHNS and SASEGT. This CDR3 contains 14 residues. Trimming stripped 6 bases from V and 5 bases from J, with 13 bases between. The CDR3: CASRASGGNEKLFF. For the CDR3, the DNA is TGTGCCAGCAGGGCCTCCGGGGGGAATGAAAAACTGTTTTTT.

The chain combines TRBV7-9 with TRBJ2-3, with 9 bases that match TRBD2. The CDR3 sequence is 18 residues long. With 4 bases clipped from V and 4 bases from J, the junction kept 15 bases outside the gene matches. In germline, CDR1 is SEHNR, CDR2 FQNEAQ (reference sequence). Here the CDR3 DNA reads TGTGCCAGCAGCTCCGGGTGGCGGGCGGGGGGGCCTCCAGATACGCAGTATTTT. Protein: CASSSGWRAGGPPDTQYF.

The CDR3 region is CASSLAAGWGTNEKLFF. The CDR3 DNA is TGTGCCAGCAGCTTGGCGGCGGGGTGGGGAACTAATGAAAAACTGTTTTTT. V and J are TRBV5-5 and TRBJ1-4, with D unresolved. Germline assignment: CDR1 SGHKS and CDR2 YYEKEE (reference sequence). The CDR3 sequence is 17 residues long. Between the trimmed V and J ends, which lost 0 bases and 1 base, there was a span of 13 bases.

CDR3: CASSLGGGTYNEQFF. CDR3 nucleotide sequence: TGTGCCAGCAGCTTGGGGGGCGGAACCTACAATGAGCAGTTCTTC. The chain is built from TRBV5-4 and TRBJ2-1, with D maybe TRBD1 (5 bases). V was cut by 0 bases and J by 2 bases, with 9 bases left in between. This CDR3 is 15 amino acids long. In germline, CDR1 is SGHNT, CDR2 YYREEE (reference sequence).

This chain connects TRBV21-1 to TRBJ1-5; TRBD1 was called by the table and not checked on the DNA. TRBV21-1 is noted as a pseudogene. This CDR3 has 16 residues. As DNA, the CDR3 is TGTGCCAGCAGCCGACTTCCAGGGAACAGCAATCAGCCCCAGCATTTT. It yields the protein CASSRLPGNSNQPQHF.

The CDR3: CSGGQGDQETQYF. The CDR3 nucleotides read TGCAGCGGGGGACAGGGGGACCAAGAGACCCAGTACTTC. The chain joins TRBV29-1 to TRBJ2-5; 11 bases line up with TRBD1. The CDR3 extends over 13 amino acids. Looked up from germline, CDR1 is SQVTM and CDR2 is ANQGSEA. V lost 7 bases, J lost 0 bases, and 1 base stayed unmatched.

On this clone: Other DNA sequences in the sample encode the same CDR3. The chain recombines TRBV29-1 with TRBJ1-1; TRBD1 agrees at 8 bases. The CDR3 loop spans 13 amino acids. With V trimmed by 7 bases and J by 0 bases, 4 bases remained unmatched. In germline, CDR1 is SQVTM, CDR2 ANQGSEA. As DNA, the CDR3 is TGCAGCGCTAACAGGGGGATGAACACTGAAGCTTTCTTT. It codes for CSANRGMNTEAFF.

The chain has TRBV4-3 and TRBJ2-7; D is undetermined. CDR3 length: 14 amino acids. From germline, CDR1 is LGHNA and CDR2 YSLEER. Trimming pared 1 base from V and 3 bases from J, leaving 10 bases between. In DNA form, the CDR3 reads TGCGCCAGCAGCCAAGTAGCTTCTCTCTACGAGCAGTACTTC. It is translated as CASSQVASLYEQYF.

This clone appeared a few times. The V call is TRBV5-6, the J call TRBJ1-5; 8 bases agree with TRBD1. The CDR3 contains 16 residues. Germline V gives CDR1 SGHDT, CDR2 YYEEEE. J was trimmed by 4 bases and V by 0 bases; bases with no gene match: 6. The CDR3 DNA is TGTGCCAGCAGCTTGGCCAGGGGGCAGGGGAATCAGCCCCAGCATTTT. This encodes CASSLARGQGNQPQHF. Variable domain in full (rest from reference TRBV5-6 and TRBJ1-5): DAGVTQSPTHLIKTRGQQVTLRCSPKSGHDTVSWYQQALGQGPQFIFQYYEEEERQRGNFPDRFSGHQFPNYSSELNVNALLLGDSALYLCASSLARGQGNQPQHFGDGTRLSIL.

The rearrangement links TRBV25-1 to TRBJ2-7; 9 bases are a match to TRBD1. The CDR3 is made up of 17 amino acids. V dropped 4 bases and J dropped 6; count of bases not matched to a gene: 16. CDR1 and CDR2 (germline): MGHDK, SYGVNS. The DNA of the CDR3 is TGTGCCAGCAGTGGGGGGACAGGGTCCCCCTTAGGGATCGAGCAGTACTTC. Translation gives CASSGGTGSPLGIEQYF.

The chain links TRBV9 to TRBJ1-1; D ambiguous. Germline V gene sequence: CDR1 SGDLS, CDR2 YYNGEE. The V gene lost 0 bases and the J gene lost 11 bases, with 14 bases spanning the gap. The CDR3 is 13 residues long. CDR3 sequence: CASSVAGPGEAFF. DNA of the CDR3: TGTGCCAGCAGCGTAGCTGGCCCCGGGGAGGCTTTCTTT.

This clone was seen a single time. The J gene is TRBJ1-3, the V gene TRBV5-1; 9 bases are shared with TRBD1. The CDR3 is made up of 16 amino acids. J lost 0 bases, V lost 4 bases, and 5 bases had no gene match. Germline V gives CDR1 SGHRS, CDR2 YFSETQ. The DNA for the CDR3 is TGCGCCAGCAGCCCGGGACAGGGCAGCTCTGGAAACACCATATATTTT. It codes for CASSPGQGSSGNTIYF.

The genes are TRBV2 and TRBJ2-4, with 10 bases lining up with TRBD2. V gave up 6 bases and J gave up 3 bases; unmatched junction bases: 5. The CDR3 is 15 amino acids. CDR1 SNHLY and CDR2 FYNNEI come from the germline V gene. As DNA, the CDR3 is TGTGCCAGCAGAACTAGCGGGATGGTCAAAAACATTCAGTACTTC. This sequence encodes CASRTSGMVKNIQYF.

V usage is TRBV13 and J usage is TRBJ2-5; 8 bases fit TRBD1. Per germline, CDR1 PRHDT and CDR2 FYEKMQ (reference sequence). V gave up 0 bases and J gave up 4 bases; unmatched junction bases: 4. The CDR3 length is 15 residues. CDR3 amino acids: CASSLGGQGGETQYF. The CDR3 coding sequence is TGTGCCAGCAGCTTAGGTGGACAGGGCGGAGAGACCCAGTACTTC.

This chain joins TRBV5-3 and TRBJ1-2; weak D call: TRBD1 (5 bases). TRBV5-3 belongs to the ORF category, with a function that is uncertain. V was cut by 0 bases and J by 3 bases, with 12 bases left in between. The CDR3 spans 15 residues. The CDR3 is CARSLARNRYYGYTF. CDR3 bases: TGTGCCAGAAGCTTGGCCAGGAACAGGTACTATGGCTACACCTTC.